The clone carrying this T cell receptor beta chain occurred a few times. What it binds is unknown. Trimming cost V 3 bases and J 5 bases; bases outside gene matches: 8. Germline V gives CDR1 SGHTA, CDR2 FQGNSA. This CDR3 is built from 15 residues. This sample stems from a study of cytomegalovirus exposure and HLA in healthy donors. Study conclusions and caveats: Most TCR beta V segments were productive about 87% or about 30% of the time in an earlier analysis.

Amplification used 60 Vbeta primers and 13 Jbeta primers. This table comes from immunoSEQ multiplex PCR, and its TCRdb copy is limited to in-frame clones, with some not included. Seen here are roughly 100,000 clones, 10% observed once, and the top ten hold around 5.9%. The sample was PBMCs. This chain joins TRBV7-2 and TRBJ2-7, with 9 bases fitting TRBD2. The clonotype was recovered from a man in his forties in good health and CMV-seropositive. The CDR3 here is CASSFIALAGNEQYF. The CDR3 DNA reads as TGTGCCAGCAGCTTTATCGCGCTAGCGGGAAACGAGCAGTACTTC.